The 18 T cell receptor beta chains reported below all come from one sample, sequenced in a study of blood T cell repertoires in COVID-19. Clones were read by immunoSEQ multiplex PCR, and TCRdb kept only the in-frame ones, dropping some. This sample yields 250,000 to 350,000 clones, of which under 95% are seen a single time; 2.6% belongs to the top ten. Sequencing was done on a sample of PBMCs or T cells enriched from blood (not recorded which). The receptors here all came from a man between 60 and 75 years old who had recovered from COVID-19.

In its sample, this clone was seen once. Here the CDR3 reads CASSVNFDGGRTGELFF. The DNA of the CDR3 is TGTGCCAGCAGCGTAAATTTTGACGGGGGACGGACCGGGGAGCTGTTTTTT. The chain recombines TRBV9 with TRBJ2-2; perhaps TRBD2 as D (6 bases). Germline CDR1 SGDLS, CDR2 YYNGEE. Trimming shortened V by 1 base and J by 5 bases, and 18 bases separated the two germline ends. This CDR3 has 17 amino acids.

The chain carries TRBV9 and TRBJ2-7; D remains ambiguous. Germline lookup yields CDR1 SGDLS and CDR2 YYNGEE. The CDR3 is 13 residues long. Trimming left V 0 bases short and J 3 bases short, with 7 bases between. The CDR3 loop reads CASSVDYGYEQYF. DNA of the CDR3: TGTGCCAGCAGCGTAGATTACGGCTACGAGCAGTACTTC. Full variable domain (outside the CDR3, taken from reference TRBV9 and TRBJ2-7): DSGVTQTPKHLITATGQRVTLRCSPRSGDLSVYWYQQSLDQGLQFLIQYYNGEERAKGNILERFSAQQFPDLHSELNLSSLELGDSALYFCASSVDYGYEQYFGPGTRLTVT.

V gene TRBV5-5 combines with J gene TRBJ2-3; TRBD2 agrees at 8 bases. This CDR3 is 15 amino acids long. The germline CDR1 and CDR2 sequences are SGHKS and YYEKEE (reference sequence). With V trimmed by 3 bases and J by 0 bases, 3 bases remained unmatched. The CDR3 DNA reads TGTGCCAGCAGCTGGATAGCGGGAAGCACAGATACGCAGTATTTT. Protein product: CASSWIAGSTDTQYF.

This clone was counted once. The rearrangement joins TRBV19 to TRBJ2-7; D ambiguous. CDR3 size: 14 residues. Germline CDR1 and CDR2: LNHDA and SQIVND (reference sequence). V lost 7 bases and J 3 bases, leaving 16 bases between the germline ends. CDR3 sequence reads: CASTPSGLGYEQYF. The CDR3 DNA is TGTGCCAGTACTCCCTCGGGTCTGGGCTACGAGCAGTACTTC.

V gene TRBV6-5 combines with J gene TRBJ1-1; 9 positions match TRBD1. With 5 bases clipped from V and 6 bases from J, the junction kept 10 bases outside the gene matches. The CDR3 sequence is 15 residues long. Germline-derived CDR1 and CDR2 are MNHEY and SVGAGI. The CDR3 is CASSPAGDRAAEAFF. The CDR3, as DNA: TGTGCCAGCAGTCCCGCCGGGGACAGGGCAGCTGAAGCTTTCTTT.

The chain employs TRBV5-4 and TRBJ2-3, with D perhaps TRBD2 (7 bases). V lost 2 bases and J lost 2, with 21 bases in between. The CDR3 is 18 amino acids. CDR1 and CDR2 from the germline V gene are SGHNT and YYREEE (reference sequence). This chain's CDR3 is CASSFPPRPRGHTDTQYF. In nucleotides, the CDR3 is TGTGCCAGCAGCTTCCCCCCTAGGCCGCGGGGGCACACAGATACGCAGTATTTT.

This clone appeared a few times. The chain is built from TRBV11-3 and TRBJ2-7; possible D gene TRBD2, 6 bases. The germline V gene encodes CDR1 SGHNT and CDR2 YENEEA. The CDR3 is 13 amino acids. Trimming left V 4 bases short and J 3 bases short, with 10 bases between. CDR3 sequence reads: CASSYQGGYEQYF. The CDR3 DNA sequence: TGTGCCAGCAGCTACCAGGGAGGCTACGAGCAGTACTTC. Looking up the rest from reference TRBV11-3 and TRBJ2-7 gives the full variable domain: EAGVVQSPRYKIIEKKQPVAFWCNPISGHNTLYWYLQNLGQGPELLIRYENEEAVDDSQLPKDRFSAERLKGVDSTLKIQPAELGDSAVYLCASSYQGGYEQYFGPGTRLTVT.

The chain links TRBV19 to TRBJ1-2; D is undetermined. V was pared by 2 bases and J by 2 bases, with 18 bases between. CDR3 length: 17 amino acids. The germline V gene has CDR1 LNHDA and CDR2 SQIVND (reference sequence). The CDR3 spells CASSIPPVRGLNYGYTF. In DNA form, the CDR3 reads TGTGCCAGTAGTATACCCCCCGTGAGAGGGCTGAACTATGGCTACACCTTC.

The J gene is TRBJ1-1, the V gene TRBV10-3; tentative D call: TRBD1 (6 bases). The germline gives CDR1 ENHRY, CDR2 SYGVKD. The CDR3 length is 13 residues. Between the trimmed V and J ends, which lost 11 bases and 3 bases, there was a span of 16 bases. The CDR3 sequence: CAAEQGGDTEAFF. The CDR3 DNA is TGTGCCGCTGAACAGGGCGGAGACACTGAAGCTTTCTTT.

This chain uses TRBV9 with TRBJ2-7, with D possibly matching TRBD2 (6 bases). Germline assignment: CDR1 SGDLS and CDR2 YYNGEE. V lost 0 bases and J 6 bases, leaving 10 bases between the germline ends. The CDR3 consists of 13 residues. In DNA, the CDR3 is TGTGCCAGCAGCGTAGGCGGAGGGAGCGAGCAGTACTTC. It specifies CASSVGGGSEQYF.

The chain is built from TRBV5-8 and TRBJ1-2; no reliable D call. The V gene's germline CDR1 is SGHTS and CDR2 YDEGEE. Trimming took off 4 bases at V and 3 bases at J, with 7 bases between the two ends. The CDR3 has 12 residues. The CDR3 spells CASSTGDYGYTF. The CDR3 DNA reads TGTGCCAGCAGCACCGGTGACTATGGCTACACCTTC.

In nucleotides, the CDR3 is TGTGCCAGCAGCTCGACTCGACTAGCGGGGTTGGAGACCCAGTACTTC. As protein: CASSSTRLAGLETQYF. This chain connects TRBV7-8 to TRBJ2-5, with TRBD2 identical over 11 bases. V shed 4 bases and J 5 bases; nucleotides not matched to a gene: 9. The germline gives CDR1 SGHVS, CDR2 FQNEAQ. The CDR3 length is 16 residues.

The genes are TRBV11-3 and TRBJ2-7; 7 bases fit TRBD2. The CDR3 contains 19 residues. CDR1 is SGHNT, CDR2 YENEEA, per germline. After removal of 0 bases from V and 1 base from J, the junction contained 15 bases not matched to a gene. The CDR3, as DNA: TGTGCCAGCAGCTTAGATCTCACTACCCCTAGCGGTTTTTCCTACGAGCAGTACTTC. Encoded protein: CASSLDLTTPSGFSYEQYF.

In this sample, this clone turned up a few times. The chain joins TRBV7-9 to TRBJ1-5, with unresolved D. The CDR3 length is 14 residues. V was pared by 5 bases and J by 2 bases, with 10 bases between. Germline loops: CDR1 SEHNR, CDR2 FQNEAQ (reference sequence). CDR3 nucleotide sequence: TGTGCCAGCAGCCCAGGTGAAGGCAATCAGCCCCAGCATTTT. Its protein is CASSPGEGNQPQHF.

This chain uses TRBV12-5 with TRBJ1-3, with D perhaps matching TRBD1 (6 bases). The CDR3 sequence is 19 residues long. CDR1 is LGHNT, CDR2 FRNRAP, per germline. Trimming shortened V by 0 bases and J by 1 base, and 19 bases separated the two germline ends. CDR3 amino acids: CASGLVRGSGEVSGNTIYF. CDR3 nucleotide sequence: TGTGCTAGTGGTTTGGTACGTGGTTCAGGGGAAGTATCTGGAAACACCATATATTTT.

The DNA for the CDR3 is TGTGCCAGCAAACGGGACTCCCCTGGCGAGCAGTACTTC. This encodes CASKRDSPGEQYF. This chain connects TRBV12-3 or TRBV12-4 to TRBJ2-7; a weak D match, TRBD2 (6 bases). Between the trimmed V and J ends, which lost 7 bases and 6 bases, there was a span of 16 bases. The CDR3 is 13 residues long.

The V and J genes are TRBV5-1 and TRBJ2-7, with 7 bases that match TRBD1. Losses at the gene ends were 3 bases for V and 4 bases for J; bases not matched to a gene: 10. Germline V lookup: CDR1 SGHRS, CDR2 YFSETQ. This CDR3 region has 15 residues. The CDR3 sequence is CASSSGQVEGYEQYF. In DNA, the CDR3 is TGCGCCAGCAGCTCAGGACAGGTAGAGGGATACGAGCAGTACTTC. The full variable domain, in which reference TRBV5-1 and TRBJ2-7 provide the parts outside the CDR3, is KAGVTQTPRYLIKTRGQQVTLSCSPISGHRSVSWYQQTPGQGLQFLFEYFSETQRNKGNFPGRFSGRQFSNSRSEMNVSTLELGDSALYLCASSSGQVEGYEQYFGPGTRLTVT.

The CDR3 DNA reads TGTGCCAGCCTAGCGGGGGCTAGCACAGATACGCAGTATTTT. Encoded protein: CASLAGASTDTQYF. The rearrangement uses TRBV18 and TRBJ2-3, with 10 bases fitting TRBD2. The CDR3 has 14 residues. Germline V gene data show CDR1 as KGHSH and CDR2 as LQKENI. With V trimmed by 8 bases and J by 0 bases, 2 bases remained unmatched.